A selection of T cell receptor beta chains follows, all from one sample in a study of T cells in Graves' hyperthyroidism and ophthalmopathy. Via MiXCR, TCRdb re-called the multiplex PCR reads, giving one row per CDR3 protein. This sample has hundreds of thousands of distinct CDR3 sequences; nearly 45% occur once, and the top ten carry less than 9%. The specimen sequenced was peripheral blood or thyroid tissue (not recorded which). The receptors were sampled from an adult man with Graves' disease, either hyperthyroidism or ophthalmopathy (not recorded which). Both conserved end residues are part of each CDR3. Each record gives: J gene, clone size, V gene, D gene, CDR3 DNA, CDR3 protein. A D gene is named only where the DNA matches it firmly. Rows give clone size only sometimes, using once, few, many, or a class for an expanded clone.

TRBJ1-2	-	TRBV7-7	-	TGTGCTAGCAGCTCCACCTCCGGGTCCACATATGGCTACACCTTC	CASSSTSGSTYGYTF
TRBJ2-6	few	TRBV25-1	-	TGTGCCTCCCAGGGAAACTCTGGGGCCAACGTCCTGACTTTC	CASQGNSGANVLTF
TRBJ1-1	few	TRBV2	TRBD1	TGTGCCAGCAGTGAGGTCCCCAGGGGGCTCGCTGACACTGAAGCTTTCTTT	CASSEVPRGLADTEAFF
TRBJ1-6	-	TRBV12-3/TRBV12-4	-	TGTGCCAGCAGAGCACTAAATTCACCCCTCCACTTT	CASRALNSPLHF
TRBJ1-1	-	TRBV5-4	TRBD1	TGTGCCAGCAGCCCTCAACCAGGGGGGGGGCGCGGGACTGAAGCTTTCTTT	CASSPQPGGGRGTEAFF
TRBJ1-5	many	TRBV24-1	-	TGTGCCACCAGTGATCCCACAGGCGAGGGGTACAATCAGCCCCAGCATTTT	CATSDPTGEGYNQPQHF
TRBJ1-1	-	TRBV2	-	TGTGCCAGCAACCAGGGCCGGAGGGTGAACCCCCGGAACACTGAAGCTTTCTTT	CASNQGRRVNPRNTEAFF
TRBJ1-2	many	TRBV15	-	TGTGCCACCAGCAGAGATCGGTCAGCAGGGAATGGCTACACCTTC	CATSRDRSAGNGYTF
TRBJ2-7	-	TRBV7-9	TRBD2	TGTGCCAGCAGCTTGACTAGCGGGAGCTTAGACGAGCAGTACTTC	CASSLTSGSLDEQYF
TRBJ1-2	many	TRBV7-8	TRBD1	TGTGCCAGCAGCTCCTCCTTTTCCGGGACAGCGTATGGCTACACCTTC	CASSSSFSGTAYGYTF
TRBJ2-7	-	TRBV20-1	-	TGCAGTGCTAGAGATCTGCTTACGGGGACGGCATCCTACGAGCAGTACTTC	CSARDLLTGTASYEQYF
TRBJ1-3	-	TRBV6-5	-	TGTGCCAGTGCTGAGGGTCGGGCCTCTGGAAACACCATATATTTT	CASAEGRASGNTIYF
TRBJ1-2	-	TRBV25-1	TRBD1	TGTGCCAGCAGTGGAGTGACAGGGACGGGCTACACCTTC	CASSGVTGTGYTF
TRBJ2-7	many	TRBV7-9	TRBD2	TGTGCCAGCAGCTTATCTCCGACTAGCGAGCTCGAGCAGTACTTC	CASSLSPTSELEQYF
TRBJ1-1	many	TRBV7-2	-	TGTGCCAGCAGCCATAGGGAAAACACTGAAGCTTTCTTT	CASSHRENTEAFF
TRBJ1-4	-	TRBV7-6	-	TGTGCCAGCAGCTCGAACAGCATTGCAACTAATGAAAAACTGTTTTTT	CASSSNSIATNEKLFF
TRBJ2-7	few	TRBV7-9	-	TGTGCCAGCAGCCCCTATGACTGGAGCGACGAGCAGTACTTC	CASSPYDWSDEQYF
TRBJ1-4	few	TRBV2	-	TGTGCCAGCAGTGAAGGAAGGAGAACCGGGGGTGAAAAACTGTTTTTT	CASSEGRRTGGEKLFF
TRBJ1-2	few	TRBV9	TRBD1	TGTGCCAGCAACGACCGGGACAGGGGTAACTATGGCTACACCTTC	CASNDRDRGNYGYTF
TRBJ1-6	once	TRBV11-2	TRBD1	TGTGCCAGCAAGTGGGGGACAGGGCCTTATTCACCCCTCCACTTT	CASKWGTGPYSPLHF
TRBJ2-7	-	TRBV7-8	-	TGTGCCAGCAGCCCCCCAGGCAGGGCTCACTACGAGCAGTACTTC	CASSPPGRAHYEQYF
TRBJ2-3	-	TRBV7-6	TRBD2	TGTGCCAGCAGCTTCTATAGCGGGAGGGCGTCAGATACGCAGTATTTT	CASSFYSGRASDTQYF
TRBJ2-2	few	TRBV7-9	-	TGTGCCAGCAGCTTAGCAAGGGCCGGGGAGCTGTTTTTT	CASSLARAGELFF
TRBJ2-5	-	TRBV2	-	TGTGCCAGCAGTGGTGGAGGCGGCATAGAGACCCAGTACTTC	CASSGGGGIETQYF
TRBJ1-5	once	TRBV7-9	TRBD1	TGTGCCAGCAGCTTGGACAGGGTGACAGGACCCCAGCATTTT	CASSLDRVTGPQHF
TRBJ1-1	-	TRBV19	-	TGTGCCAGTAGTAACCCGGGACACATGAACACTGAAGCTTTCTTT	CASSNPGHMNTEAFF
TRBJ1-2	-	TRBV7-9	-	TGTGCCAGCAGCCCGGGAAATACAGTTTTCCTTTATGGCTACACCTTC	CASSPGNTVFLYGYTF
TRBJ2-7	many	TRBV9	TRBD2	TGTGCCAGCAGCGTAGGCGGACTAGCGGGGATATACGAGCAGTACTTC	CASSVGGLAGIYEQYF
TRBJ2-7	many	TRBV29-1	-	TGCAGCGTTGAACAGGGTAGGGGGGACGAGCAGTACTTC	CSVEQGRGDEQYF
TRBJ2-7	few	TRBV7-6	TRBD1	TGTGCCAGCAGGGGGGACAGGGGGGACTACGAGCAGTACTTC	CASRGDRGDYEQYF
TRBJ1-1	-	TRBV20-1	-	TGCAGTGCTAGAGACGTAAGAATGAACACTGAAGCTTTCTTT	CSARDVRMNTEAFF
TRBJ2-7	-	TRBV10-3	TRBD2	TGTGCTATCAAGGAAGCGGGGAACTACGAGCAGTACTTC	CAIKEAGNYEQYF
TRBJ1-6	-	TRBV10-3	TRBD1	TGTGCCATCAGTGAGTCAGGGGACAGTTATAATTCACCCCTCCACTTT	CAISESGDSYNSPLHF
TRBJ2-7	once	TRBV2	-	TGTGCCAGCAGTCCCAACGACAGAATCCCCTACGAGCAGTACTTC	CASSPNDRIPYEQYF
TRBJ2-7	-	TRBV7-6	-	TGTGCCAGCAGTTTATCGGCGGGTCCCGACTACGAGCAGTACTTC	CASSLSAGPDYEQYF
TRBJ1-3	-	TRBV12-3/TRBV12-4	-	TGTGCCAGCAGTTTAGATACATTATCTGGAAACACCATATATTTT	CASSLDTLSGNTIYF
TRBJ2-5	-	TRBV7-4	TRBD2	TGTGCCAGCAGCTACCAAAGCGGGGGACTAGCCGGGGTGATGGAGACCCAGTACTTC	CASSYQSGGLAGVMETQYF
TRBJ2-7	-	TRBV6-6	-	TGTGCCAGCAGTGAAAAGTTTGGGGTTGCAACGGGGTTCTACGAGCAGTACTTC	CASSEKFGVATGFYEQYF
TRBJ1-5	-	TRBV7-2	-	TGTGCCAGCAGCTTATTAGGGGAAGGCGGTAGCAATCAGCCCCAGCATTTT	CASSLLGEGGSNQPQHF
TRBJ2-5	-	TRBV11-3	-	TGTGCCAGCAGCTTAGATGGCGGGGCCAAAGAGACCCAGTACTTC	CASSLDGGAKETQYF
TRBJ2-6	few	TRBV20-1	TRBD2	TGCAGTGCTAGAAGACTAGCGGGGGGCGCTGGGGCCAACGTCCTGACTTTC	CSARRLAGGAGANVLTF
TRBJ1-2	-	TRBV2	-	TGTGCCAGTACAGATAGGGGGGAGCGAGGCTACACCTTC	CASTDRGERGYTF
TRBJ1-1	many	TRBV20-1	-	TGCAGTGCAGCATCGAACACTGAAGCTTTCTTT	CSAASNTEAFF
TRBJ1-5	-	TRBV4-2	TRBD1	TGTGCCAGCAGCCAAGATTCGGGACAGGGGTACAATCAGCCCCAGCATTTT	CASSQDSGQGYNQPQHF
TRBJ2-5	-	TRBV7-8	-	TGTGCCAGCAGCTTAACCCGGGACTTC	CASSLTRDF
TRBJ1-6	few	TRBV28	-	TGTGCCAGCAGTTTCCAGGGACCCTCAGGGGATTCACCCCTCCACTTT	CASSFQGPSGDSPLHF
TRBJ1-2	many	TRBV11-2	-	TGTGCCAGCAGCTTAGAGCCAGATAACTATGGCTACACCTTC	CASSLEPDNYGYTF
TRBJ2-7	few	TRBV5-1	-	TGCGCCAGCAGCTTGTCAACCGGGACCCCCTGGGACGAGCAGTACTTC	CASSLSTGTPWDEQYF
TRBJ1-4	-	TRBV11-1	-	TGTGCCAGCTGTGAAGCCCCGGACTTCGGAAAACTGTTTTTT	CASCEAPDFGKLFF
TRBJ2-5	-	TRBV7-6	TRBD1	TGTGCCAGCAGCTTAGAACAGGGGGTACAGGAGACCCAGTACTTC	CASSLEQGVQETQYF
TRBJ1-1	many	TRBV14	-	TGTGCCAGCAGCCAAGTCGGTGGGGCGAGCACTGAAGCTTTCTTT	CASSQVGGASTEAFF
TRBJ2-7	once	TRBV6-1	TRBD1	TGTGCCAGCAGTGAAGAGCCGGGACAGGGCTCCTACGAGCAGTACTTC	CASSEEPGQGSYEQYF
TRBJ1-4	-	TRBV19	-	TGTGCCTGGAGTGTTGGGCAGGGCAATGAAAAACTGTTTTTT	CAWSVGQGNEKLFF
TRBJ1-5	many	TRBV24-1	TRBD1	TGTGCCACCAGTGAACCGGGACAGGGGTCGCCCCAGCATTTT	CATSEPGQGSPQHF
TRBJ1-2	-	TRBV2	TRBD1	TGTGCCAGCACGCGACAGGGTTATAACTATGGCTACACCTTC	CASTRQGYNYGYTF
TRBJ1-1	-	TRBV6-1	-	TGTGCCAGCAGCATGGACTCTAGTGGAGCTTTCTTT	CASSMDSSGAFF
TRBJ2-5	-	TRBV7-2	TRBD2	TGTGCCACCTCTTTGCTAGCGGAAGAGACCCAGTACTTC	CATSLLAEETQYF
TRBJ2-7	once	TRBV29-1	TRBD2	TGCAGCGCGCTAGCGGGACTCTCCTACGAGCAGTACTTC	CSALAGLSYEQYF
TRBJ2-6	-	TRBV20-1	-	TGCAGTGCTATCTGCAGGGGTTCTGGGGCCAACGTCCTGACTTTC	CSAICRGSGANVLTF